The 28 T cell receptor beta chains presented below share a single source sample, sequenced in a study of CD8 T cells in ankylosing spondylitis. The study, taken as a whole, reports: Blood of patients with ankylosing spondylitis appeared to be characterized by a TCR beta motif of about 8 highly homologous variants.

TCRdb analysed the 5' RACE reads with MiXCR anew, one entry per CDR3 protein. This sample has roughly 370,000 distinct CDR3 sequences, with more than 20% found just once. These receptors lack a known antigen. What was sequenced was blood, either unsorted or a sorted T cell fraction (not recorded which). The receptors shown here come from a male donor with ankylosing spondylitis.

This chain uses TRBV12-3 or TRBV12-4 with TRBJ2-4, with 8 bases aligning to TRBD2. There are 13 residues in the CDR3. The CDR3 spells CAAGRDGKNIQYF. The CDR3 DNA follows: TGTGCAGCCGGGAGGGATGGCAAAAACATTCAGTACTTC.

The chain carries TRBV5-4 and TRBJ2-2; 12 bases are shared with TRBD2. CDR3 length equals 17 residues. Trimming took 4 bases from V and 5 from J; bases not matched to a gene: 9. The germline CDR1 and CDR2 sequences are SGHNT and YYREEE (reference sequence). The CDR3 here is CASSRATSGSKTGELFF. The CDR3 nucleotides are TGTGCCAGCAGCCGCGCGACTAGCGGGAGTAAAACCGGGGAGCTGTTTTTT. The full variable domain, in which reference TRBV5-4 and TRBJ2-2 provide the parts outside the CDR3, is ETGVTQSPTHLIKTRGQQVTLRCSSQSGHNTVSWYQQALGQGPQFIFQYYREEENGRGNFPPRFSGLQFPNYSSELNVNALELDDSALYLCASSRATSGSKTGELFFGEGSRLTVL.

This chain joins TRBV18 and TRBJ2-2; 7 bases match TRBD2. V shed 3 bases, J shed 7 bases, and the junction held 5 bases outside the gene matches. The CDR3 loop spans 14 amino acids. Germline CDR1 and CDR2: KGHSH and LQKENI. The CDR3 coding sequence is TGTGCCAGCTCACCTTTCGCGGGAGACGGGGAGCTGTTTTTT. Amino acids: CASSPFAGDGELFF.

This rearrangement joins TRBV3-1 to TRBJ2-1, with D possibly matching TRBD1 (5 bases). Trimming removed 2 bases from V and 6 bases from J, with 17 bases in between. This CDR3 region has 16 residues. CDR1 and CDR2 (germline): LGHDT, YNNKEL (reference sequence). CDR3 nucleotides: TGTGCCAGCAGCCAATTAGGGGCAGCCCGCGGCAATGAGCAGTTCTTC. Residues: CASSQLGAARGNEQFF.

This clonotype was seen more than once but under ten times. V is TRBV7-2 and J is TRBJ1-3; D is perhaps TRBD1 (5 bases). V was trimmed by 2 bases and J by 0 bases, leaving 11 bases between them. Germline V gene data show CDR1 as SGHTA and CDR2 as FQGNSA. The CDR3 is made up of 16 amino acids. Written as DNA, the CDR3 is TGTGCCAGCAGCTTACAGACAGCCTTCTCTGGAAACACCATATATTTT. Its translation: CASSLQTAFSGNTIYF. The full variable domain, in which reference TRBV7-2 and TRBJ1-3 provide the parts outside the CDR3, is GAGVSQSPSNKVTEKGKDVELRCDPISGHTALYWYRQSLGQGLEFLIYFQGNSAPDKSGLPSDRFSAERTGGSVSTLTIQRTQQEDSAVYLCASSLQTAFSGNTIYFGEGSWLTVV.

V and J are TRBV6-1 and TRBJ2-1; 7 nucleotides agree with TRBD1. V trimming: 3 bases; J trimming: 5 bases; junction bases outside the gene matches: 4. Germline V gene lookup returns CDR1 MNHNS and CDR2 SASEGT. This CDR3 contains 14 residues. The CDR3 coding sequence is TGTGCCAGCAGTGAGTCGGGACAGAACAATGAGCAGTTCTTC. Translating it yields CASSESGQNNEQFF.

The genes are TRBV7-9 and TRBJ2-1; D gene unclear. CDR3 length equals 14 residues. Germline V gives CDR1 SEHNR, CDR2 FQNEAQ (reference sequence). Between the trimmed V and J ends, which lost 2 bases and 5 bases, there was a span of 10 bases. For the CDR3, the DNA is TGTGCCAGCAGCTTACTACCGGATCACAATGAGCAGTTCTTC. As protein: CASSLLPDHNEQFF.

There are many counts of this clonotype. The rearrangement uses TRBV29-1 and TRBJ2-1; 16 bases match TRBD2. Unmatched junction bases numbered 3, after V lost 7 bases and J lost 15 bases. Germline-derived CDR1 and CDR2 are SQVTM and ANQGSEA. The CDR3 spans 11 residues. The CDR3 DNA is TGCAGCGGGGGGACTAGCGGGAGGGTGTTCTTC. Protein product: CSGGTSGRVFF.

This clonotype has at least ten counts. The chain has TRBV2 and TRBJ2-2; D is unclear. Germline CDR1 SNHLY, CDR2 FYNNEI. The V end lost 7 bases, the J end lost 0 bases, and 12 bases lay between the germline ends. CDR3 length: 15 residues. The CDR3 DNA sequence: TGTGCCAGCAATGCAAGGGCTGCGAACACCGGGGAGCTGTTTTTT. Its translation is CASNARAANTGELFF.

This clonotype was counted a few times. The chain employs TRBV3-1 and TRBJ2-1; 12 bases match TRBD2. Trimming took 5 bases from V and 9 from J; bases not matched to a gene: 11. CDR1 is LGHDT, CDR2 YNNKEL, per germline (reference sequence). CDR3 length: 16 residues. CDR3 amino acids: CASSYTGTSGPSEQFF. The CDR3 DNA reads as TGTGCCAGCAGCTATACTGGGACTAGCGGGCCCAGTGAGCAGTTCTTC.

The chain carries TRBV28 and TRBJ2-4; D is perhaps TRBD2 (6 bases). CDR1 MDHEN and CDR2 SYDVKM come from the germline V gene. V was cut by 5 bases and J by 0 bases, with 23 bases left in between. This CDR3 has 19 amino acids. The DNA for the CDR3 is TGTGCCAGCAGTCCGAGTCGTTCCATATGGGGACTAGCCAAAAACATTCAGTACTTC. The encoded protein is CASSPSRSIWGLAKNIQYF.

The DNA for the CDR3 is TGTGCCAGCAGCTTTGGGCAGACTAATGAAAAACTGTTTTTT. Translating gives CASSFGQTNEKLFF. The chain uses TRBV7-2 and TRBJ1-4; D is unclear. CDR3 length: 14 amino acids. Looked up from germline, CDR1 is SGHTA and CDR2 is FQGNSA. V gave up 3 bases and J gave up 2 bases, with 7 bases separating them.

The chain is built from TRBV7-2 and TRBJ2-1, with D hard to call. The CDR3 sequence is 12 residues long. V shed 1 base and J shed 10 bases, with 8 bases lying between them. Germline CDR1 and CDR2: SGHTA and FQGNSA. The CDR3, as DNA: TGTGCCAGCAGCTTAGAACCTCGGGAGCAGTTCTTC. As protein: CASSLEPREQFF.

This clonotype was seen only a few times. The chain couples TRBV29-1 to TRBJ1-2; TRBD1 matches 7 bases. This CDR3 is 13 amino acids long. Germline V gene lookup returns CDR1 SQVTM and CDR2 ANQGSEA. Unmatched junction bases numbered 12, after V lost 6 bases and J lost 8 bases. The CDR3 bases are TGCAGCGTCGAGGGGGCCCCGGCAGAGGGCTACACCTTC. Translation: CSVEGAPAEGYTF.

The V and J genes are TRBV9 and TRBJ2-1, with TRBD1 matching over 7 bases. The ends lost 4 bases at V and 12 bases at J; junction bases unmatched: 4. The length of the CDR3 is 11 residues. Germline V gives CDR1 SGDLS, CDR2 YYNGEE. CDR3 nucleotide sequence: TGTGCCAGCAGCCCCCACAGGGGGCAGTTCTTC. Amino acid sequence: CASSPHRGQFF.

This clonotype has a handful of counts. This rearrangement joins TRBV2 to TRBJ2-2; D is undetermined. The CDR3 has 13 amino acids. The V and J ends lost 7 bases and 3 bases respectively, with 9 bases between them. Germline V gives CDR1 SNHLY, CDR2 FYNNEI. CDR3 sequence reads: CASTMAYTGELFF. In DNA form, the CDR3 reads TGTGCCAGCACAATGGCATACACCGGGGAGCTGTTTTTT.

CDR3 loop: CSATPGAGDRADTQYF. CDR3 DNA: TGCAGTGCAACCCCAGGAGCGGGAGATAGAGCAGATACGCAGTATTTT. This chain joins TRBV20-1 and TRBJ2-3; 8 nucleotides agree with TRBD2. V shed 6 bases and J 4 bases; nucleotides not matched to a gene: 15. The germline V gene encodes CDR1 DFQATT and CDR2 SNEGSKA (reference sequence). CDR3 length: 16 residues.

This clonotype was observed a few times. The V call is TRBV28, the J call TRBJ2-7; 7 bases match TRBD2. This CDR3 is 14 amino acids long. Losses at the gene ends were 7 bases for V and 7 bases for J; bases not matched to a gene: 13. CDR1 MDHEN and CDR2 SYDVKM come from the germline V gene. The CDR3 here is CASTSPGGAEEQYF. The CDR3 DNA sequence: TGTGCCAGCACCTCACCGGGAGGTGCGGAGGAGCAGTACTTC.

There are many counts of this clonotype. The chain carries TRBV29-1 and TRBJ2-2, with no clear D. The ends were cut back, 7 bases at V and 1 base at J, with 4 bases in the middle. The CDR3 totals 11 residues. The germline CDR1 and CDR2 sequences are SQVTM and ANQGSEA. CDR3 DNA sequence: TGCAGCGGCCGGAACACCGGGGAGCTGTTTTTT. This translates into CSGRNTGELFF.

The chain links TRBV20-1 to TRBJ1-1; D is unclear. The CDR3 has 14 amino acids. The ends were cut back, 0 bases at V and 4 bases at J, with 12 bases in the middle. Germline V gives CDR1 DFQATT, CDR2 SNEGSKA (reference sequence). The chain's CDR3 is CSARDLRVATEAFF. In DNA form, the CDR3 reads TGCAGTGCTAGAGATCTAAGGGTTGCCACTGAAGCTTTCTTT.

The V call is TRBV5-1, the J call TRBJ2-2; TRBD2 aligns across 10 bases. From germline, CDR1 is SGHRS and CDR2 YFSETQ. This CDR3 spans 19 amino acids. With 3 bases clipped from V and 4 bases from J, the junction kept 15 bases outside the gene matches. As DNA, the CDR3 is TGCGCCAGCAGCTCCCTCGAGGTAGCGGGAGGATCGAGCACCGGGGAGCTGTTTTTT. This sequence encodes CASSSLEVAGGSSTGELFF.

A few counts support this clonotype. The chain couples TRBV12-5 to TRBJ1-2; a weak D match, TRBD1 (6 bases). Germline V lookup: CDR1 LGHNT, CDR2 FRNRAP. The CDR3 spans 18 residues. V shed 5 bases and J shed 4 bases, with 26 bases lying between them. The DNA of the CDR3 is TGTGCTAGTGGTCTCCCGAAGACCCTCCCAGGGGAGAGCTATGGCTACACCTTC. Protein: CASGLPKTLPGESYGYTF.

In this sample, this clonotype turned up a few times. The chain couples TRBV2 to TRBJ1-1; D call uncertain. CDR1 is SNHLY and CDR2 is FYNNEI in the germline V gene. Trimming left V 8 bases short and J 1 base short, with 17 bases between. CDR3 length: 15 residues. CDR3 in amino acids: CASEYGVLGNTEAFF. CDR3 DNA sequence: TGTGCCAGCGAGTACGGGGTCTTGGGGAACACTGAAGCTTTCTTT.

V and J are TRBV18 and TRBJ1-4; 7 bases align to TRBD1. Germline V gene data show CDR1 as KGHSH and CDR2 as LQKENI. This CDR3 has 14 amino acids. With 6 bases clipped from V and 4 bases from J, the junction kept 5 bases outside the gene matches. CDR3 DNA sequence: TGTGCCAGCTCCGTGGGACAGAATAATGAAAAACTGTTTTTT. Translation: CASSVGQNNEKLFF.

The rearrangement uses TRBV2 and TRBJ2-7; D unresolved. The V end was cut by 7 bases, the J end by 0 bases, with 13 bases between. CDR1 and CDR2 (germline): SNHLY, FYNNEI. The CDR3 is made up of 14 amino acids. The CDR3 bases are TGTGCCAGCAAAAGCGAGGACGTCTCCTACGAGCAGTACTTC. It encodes CASKSEDVSYEQYF.

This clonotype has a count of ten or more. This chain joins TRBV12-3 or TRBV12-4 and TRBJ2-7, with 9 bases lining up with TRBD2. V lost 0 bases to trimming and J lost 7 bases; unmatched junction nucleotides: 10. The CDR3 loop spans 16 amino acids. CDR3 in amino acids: CASSLAGASGTREQYF. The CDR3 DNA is TGTGCCAGCAGTTTAGCCGGGGCTAGCGGGACGCGGGAGCAGTACTTC.

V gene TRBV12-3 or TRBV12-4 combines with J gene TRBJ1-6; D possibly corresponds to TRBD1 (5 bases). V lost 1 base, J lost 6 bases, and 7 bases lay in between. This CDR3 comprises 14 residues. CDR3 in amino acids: CASSLEGSNSPLHF. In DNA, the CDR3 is TGTGCCAGCAGTTTAGAGGGGAGTAATTCACCCCTCCACTTT.

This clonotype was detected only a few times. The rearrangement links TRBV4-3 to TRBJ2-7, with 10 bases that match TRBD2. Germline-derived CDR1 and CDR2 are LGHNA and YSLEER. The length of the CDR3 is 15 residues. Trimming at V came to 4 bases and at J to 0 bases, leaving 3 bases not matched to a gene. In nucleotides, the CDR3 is TGCGCCAGCAGCCTCCTAGCGGGAGTCTCCTACGAGCAGTACTTC. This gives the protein CASSLLAGVSYEQYF.